What follows are 23 T cell receptor beta chains derived from one specimen sequenced in a study of neurological immune-mediated disorders. One entry per CDR3 protein results from TCRdb running MiXCR on the 5' RACE reads. The table lists roughly 60,000 distinct CDR3 sequences, less than 6% of them singletons. The material sequenced was PBMCs. These receptors were collected from a woman between 50 and 59 years old with multiple sclerosis.

This clonotype was detected many times. The rearrangement joins TRBV5-1 to TRBJ2-5, with TRBD1 matching over 7 bases. The germline gives CDR1 SGHRS, CDR2 YFSETQ. Losses at the gene ends were 4 bases for V and 2 bases for J; bases not matched to a gene: 5. The CDR3 length is 14 residues. This CDR3 reads CASSAGTVQETQYF. DNA for the CDR3: TGCGCCAGCAGCGCCGGGACAGTTCAAGAGACCCAGTACTTC.

This clonotype was counted ten times or more. V and J are TRBV20-1 and TRBJ1-1; no reliable D call. Germline V gene sequence: CDR1 DFQATT, CDR2 SNEGSKA (reference sequence). The V end lost 3 bases, the J end lost 0 bases, and 8 bases lay between the germline ends. The CDR3 has 13 amino acids. CDR3 loop: CSASNGVNTEAFF. CDR3 coding DNA: TGCAGTGCTAGCAACGGGGTGAACACTGAAGCTTTCTTT.

In its sample, this clonotype was seen many times. The chain links TRBV6-2 or TRBV6-3 to TRBJ2-1; 15 nucleotides align to TRBD2. This CDR3 is built from 16 residues. Germline V CDR1 and CDR2: MNHEY, SVGEGT. J lost 9 bases, V lost 4 bases, and 7 bases had no gene match. The CDR3 DNA follows: TGTGCCAGCAGTTCACAGGGACTAGCGGGGGGCACTGAGCAGTTCTTC. Its translation is CASSSQGLAGGTEQFF.

Many counts were recorded for this clonotype. V gene TRBV5-1 combines with J gene TRBJ2-2; D remains ambiguous. The V gene's germline CDR1 is SGHRS and CDR2 YFSETQ. This CDR3 has 15 residues. Trimming took off 2 bases at V and 1 base at J, with 9 bases between the two ends. The CDR3 sequence: CASSLSGKNTGELFF. The CDR3 coding sequence is TGCGCCAGCAGCTTAAGTGGGAAGAACACCGGGGAGCTGTTTTTT.

This clonotype was recorded at least ten times. The genes are TRBV20-1 and TRBJ2-5; TRBD2 matches at 7 bases. Germline V gene lookup returns CDR1 DFQATT and CDR2 SNEGSKA (reference sequence). This CDR3 has 13 amino acids. With 1 base clipped from V and 5 bases from J, the junction kept 4 bases outside the gene matches. The DNA for the CDR3 is TGCAGTGCTAGAGGTCGACTAGCCGAGACCCAGTACTTC. Protein sequence: CSARGRLAETQYF.

The chain links TRBV3-1 to TRBJ1-1; a weak D match, TRBD1 (6 bases). Trimming stripped 4 bases from V and 3 bases from J, with 12 bases between. CDR3 size: 14 residues. The germline CDR1 and CDR2 sequences are LGHDT and YNNKEL (reference sequence). CDR3 nucleotide sequence: TGTGCCAGCAGCCCGACTAACAGGGACACTGAAGCTTTCTTT. This translates into CASSPTNRDTEAFF.

This clonotype has a count of ten or more. This chain uses TRBV6-5 with TRBJ2-4, with D perhaps matching TRBD1 or TRBD2 (6 bases each). V was clipped by 4 bases and J by 8 bases, with 12 bases between them. Germline values: CDR1 MNHEY, CDR2 SVGAGI. The CDR3 totals 13 residues. CDR3 DNA sequence: TGTGCCAGCAGTTCACGGGGGCGGCACATTCAGTACTTC. It codes for CASSSRGRHIQYF.

In this sample, this clonotype turned up many times. J is TRBJ1-3 and V is TRBV9; 7 nucleotides line up with TRBD1. J was trimmed by 0 bases and V by 6 bases; bases with no gene match: 9. The CDR3 totals 16 residues. Germline CDR1 reads SGDLS; CDR2 reads YYNGEE. The CDR3 coding sequence is TGTGCCAGCACCCCAGGGGGTCAGCTCTCTGGAAACACCATATATTTT. As protein: CASTPGGQLSGNTIYF.

This clonotype has ten or more counts. This chain uses TRBV28 with TRBJ2-5; 9 nucleotides agree with TRBD1. J was trimmed by 4 bases and V by 5 bases; bases with no gene match: 8. The CDR3 consists of 15 residues. Germline V gene lookup returns CDR1 MDHEN and CDR2 SYDVKM. CDR3: CASSTWGQGIETQYF. In nucleotides, the CDR3 is TGTGCCAGCAGTACATGGGGACAGGGTATAGAGACCCAGTACTTC. Drawing the rest from reference TRBV28 and TRBJ2-5, the complete variable domain is DVKVTQSSRYLVKRTGEKVFLECVQDMDHENMFWYRQDPGLGLRLIYFSYDVKMKEKGDIPEGYSVSREKKERFSLILESASTNQTSMYLCASSTWGQGIETQYFGPGTRLLVL.

This clonotype was picked up many times. The chain carries TRBV20-1 and TRBJ1-2, with 12 bases matching TRBD1. The CDR3 runs 15 residues. Per the germline V gene, CDR1 is DFQATT and CDR2 is SNEGSKA (reference sequence). J was trimmed by 7 bases and V by 6 bases; bases with no gene match: 12. DNA for the CDR3: TGCAGTGCCTCGACTTATCCGGGACAGGGGGCTGGCTACACCTTC. Its translation: CSASTYPGQGAGYTF.

This clonotype has ten or more counts. The rearrangement links TRBV3-1 to TRBJ2-3; 8 bases map to TRBD2. The CDR3 loop spans 12 amino acids. From germline, CDR1 is LGHDT and CDR2 YNNKEL (reference sequence). J lost 8 bases, V lost 3 bases, and 1 base had no gene match. CDR3 region: CASSQTSVTQYF. In nucleotides, the CDR3 is TGTGCCAGCAGCCAGACTAGCGTTACGCAGTATTTT.

This clonotype was counted at least ten times. J is TRBJ2-1 and V is TRBV10-3; weak D call: TRBD2 (5 bases). Trimming pared 11 bases from V and 3 bases from J, leaving 11 bases between. The CDR3 consists of 12 residues. Looked up from germline, CDR1 is ENHRY and CDR2 is SYGVKD. CDR3 in amino acids: CAVGVDYNEQFF. DNA of the CDR3: TGTGCCGTGGGAGTAGACTACAATGAGCAGTTCTTC.

This clonotype was seen just once. This may be a read error, as it is one base from a much larger clone. The chain has TRBV20-1 and TRBJ2-3; D unclear. Germline-derived CDR1 and CDR2 are DFQATT and SNEGSKA (reference sequence). Trimming stripped 6 bases from V and 2 bases from J, with 6 bases between. The CDR3 totals 11 residues. The CDR3 protein is CSATTTDTQYF. The CDR3 DNA follows: TGCAGTGCCACCACCACAGATACGCAGTATTTT.

This clonotype was picked up many times. The chain links TRBV5-5 to TRBJ2-3; no definite D call. This CDR3 has 13 amino acids. Trimming took 4 bases from V and 2 from J, leaving 8 bases between them. In germline, CDR1 is SGHKS, CDR2 YYEKEE (reference sequence). As DNA, the CDR3 is TGTGCCAGCAGCACGGAAAACACAGATACGCAGTATTTT. It encodes CASSTENTDTQYF. Variable domain in full (rest from reference TRBV5-5 and TRBJ2-3): DAGVTQSPTHLIKTRGQQVTLRCSPISGHKSVSWYQQVLGQGPQFIFQYYEKEERGRGNFPDRFSARQFPNYSSELNVNALLLGDSALYLCASSTENTDTQYFGPGTRLTVL.

At least ten counts were recorded for this clonotype. The chain's CDR3 is CSVRGQGGMNTEAFF. As DNA, the CDR3 is TGCAGCGTGCGCGGACAGGGCGGGATGAACACTGAAGCTTTCTTT. The V and J genes are TRBV29-1 and TRBJ1-1, with 8 nucleotides matching TRBD1. CDR3 length equals 15 residues. Trimming cost V 6 bases and J 0 bases; bases outside gene matches: 9. Germline loops: CDR1 SQVTM, CDR2 ANQGSEA.

The table lists this clonotype with many counts. Here the CDR3 DNA reads TGCGCCAGCAGCTCCCTGGGAGGGGCTAGCACAGATACGCAGTATTTT. Translation: CASSSLGGASTDTQYF. The chain has TRBV5-1 and TRBJ2-3, with 7 bases matching TRBD2. The CDR3 loop spans 16 amino acids. The germline CDR1 and CDR2 sequences are SGHRS and YFSETQ. V dropped 3 bases and J dropped 0; count of bases not matched to a gene: 7.

This clonotype counts as medium-sized. The V call is TRBV7-3, the J call TRBJ1-1; no clear D gene. V was trimmed by 5 bases and J by 1 base, leaving 14 bases between them. From germline, CDR1 is SGHTA and CDR2 FQGTGA. This CDR3 has 15 residues. CDR3: CASSPRPNTNTEAFF. For the CDR3, the DNA is TGTGCCAGCAGCCCACGACCGAATACGAACACTGAAGCTTTCTTT.

This clonotype was seen at least ten times. The chain couples TRBV7-3 to TRBJ1-6; TRBD1 aligns across 7 bases. Germline assignment: CDR1 SGHTA and CDR2 FQGTGA. V was clipped by 1 base and J by 7 bases; unmatched bases: 1. There are 14 residues in the CDR3. CDR3 DNA sequence: TGTGCCAGCAGCTTAAACAGGGGAAATTCACCCCTCCACTTT. Its translation is CASSLNRGNSPLHF.

This clonotype was observed a few times. This chain links TRBV29-1 with TRBJ1-1; maybe TRBD1 (5 bases). Germline V gene data show CDR1 as SQVTM and CDR2 as ANQGSEA. V lost 1 base and J 12 bases, leaving 15 bases between the germline ends. The CDR3 length is 12 residues. The CDR3 spells CSVEGDRFLTFF. CDR3 DNA: TGCAGCGTTGAAGGGGACCGCTTCTTGACTTTCTTT.

This clonotype has ten or more counts. V usage is TRBV18 and J usage is TRBJ2-7; TRBD1 matches 7 bases. The length of the CDR3 is 14 residues. The junction had 6 bases not matched to a gene; V was cut back by 5 bases and J by 2 bases. Germline V gene data show CDR1 as KGHSH and CDR2 as LQKENI. Here the CDR3 DNA reads TGTGCCAGCTCATACAGGGGTCCCCCCTACGAGCAGTACGTC. It specifies CASSYRGPPYEQYV.

Ten or more counts support this clonotype. The chain uses TRBV20-1 and TRBJ2-3; 11 bases line up with TRBD2. The V gene's germline CDR1 is DFQATT and CDR2 SNEGSKA (reference sequence). CDR3 length: 13 amino acids. This chain's CDR3 is CSIPGLAVDTQYF. The CDR3 DNA is TGCAGCATACCGGGACTAGCGGTTGATACGCAGTATTTT.

The V and J genes are TRBV7-2 and TRBJ1-1, with TRBD1 matching over 7 bases. V was pared by 8 bases and J by 1 base, with 7 bases of the junction left unmatched. Per the germline V gene, CDR1 is SGHTA and CDR2 is FQGNSA. This CDR3 contains 14 residues. The CDR3 nucleotides are TGTGCCAGCTTGGGGGGACAGTGGAACACTGAAGCTTTCTTT. This gives the protein CASLGGQWNTEAFF.

This clonotype occurred many times. The rearrangement joins TRBV12-3 or TRBV12-4 to TRBJ2-3, with D possibly being TRBD1 (5 bases). The CDR3 loop spans 14 amino acids. V shed 3 bases and J shed 4 bases, with 11 bases lying between them. In DNA form, the CDR3 reads TGTGCCAGCAGTTTGTTCAGGGTCTCAGATACGCAGTATTTT. It specifies CASSLFRVSDTQYF.